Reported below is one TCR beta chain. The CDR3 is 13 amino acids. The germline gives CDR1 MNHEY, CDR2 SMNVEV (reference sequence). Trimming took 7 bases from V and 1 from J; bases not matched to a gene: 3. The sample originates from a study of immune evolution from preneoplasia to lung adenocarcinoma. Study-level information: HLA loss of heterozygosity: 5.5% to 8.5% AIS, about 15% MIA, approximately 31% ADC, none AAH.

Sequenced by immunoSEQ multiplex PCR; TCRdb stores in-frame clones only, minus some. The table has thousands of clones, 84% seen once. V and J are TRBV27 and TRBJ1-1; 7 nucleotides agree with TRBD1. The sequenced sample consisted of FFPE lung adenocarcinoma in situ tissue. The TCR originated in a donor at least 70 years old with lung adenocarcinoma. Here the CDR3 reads CASMGQPNTEAFF. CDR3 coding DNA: TGTGCCAGCATGGGACAGCCGAACACTGAAGCTTTCTTT.